The 8 T cell receptor beta chains below were found in one sample sequenced in a study of regulatory T cells in long-lasting Graves disease. In building TCR beta libraries, iRepertoire HTBI primers were used together with Arm-PCR of CDR3 regions. TCRdb passed the multiplex PCR reads through MiXCR, listing each CDR3 protein once. The sample holds about 320,000 distinct CDR3 sequences; 18% are singletons and the top ten take about 38%. Time point given: newly diagnosed GD, antithyroid drugs for less than 3 months. Researchers made the TCR library from RNA that was extracted from PBMCs. The input for sequencing was peripheral blood mononuclear cells (PBMCs), taken at new diagnosis, from a patient treated with antithyroid drugs. The receptor source for this set is a female donor with Graves disease.

This clonotype was seen at least ten times. The V gene is TRBV7-9, the J gene TRBJ2-3; D remains ambiguous. This CDR3 is 16 amino acids long. Germline V lookup: CDR1 SEHNR, CDR2 FQNEAQ (reference sequence). V was clipped by 7 bases and J by 3 bases, with 20 bases between them. CDR3 protein: CASNQNSVGKTDTQYF. The CDR3 DNA is TGTGCCAGCAATCAAAACTCCGTGGGCAAGACAGATACGCAGTATTTT.

Regarding this clonotype: With a much larger clone just one base away, this may be a read error. The V gene is TRBV28, the J gene TRBJ2-1; weak D call: TRBD1 (7 bases). Germline assignment: CDR1 MDHEN and CDR2 SYDVKM. This CDR3 comprises 12 residues. V was cut by 5 bases and J by 8 bases, with 10 bases left in between. The CDR3 loop is CASSDRDYEQFF. CDR3 DNA: TGTGCCAGCAGTGACAGGGACTATGAGCAGTTCTTC. Looking up the rest from reference TRBV28 and TRBJ2-1 gives the full variable domain: DVKVTQSSRYLVKRTGEKVFLECVQDMDHENMFWYRQDPGLGLRLIYFSYDVKMKEKGDIPEGYSVSREKKERFSLILESASTNQTSMYLCASSDRDYEQFFGPGTRLTVL.

At least ten counts were recorded for this clonotype. V usage is TRBV4-2 and J usage is TRBJ2-7; no clear D gene. Trimming removed 0 bases at V and 0 bases at J, with 12 bases between. The germline V gene encodes CDR1 LGHNA and CDR2 YNFKEQ. The CDR3 extends over 16 amino acids. The CDR3 nucleotides read TGTGCCAGCAGCCAAGATATGGCGTCGAGCTCCTACGAGCAGTACTTC. It is translated as CASSQDMASSSYEQYF.

As regards this clonotype: A much larger clone differs from this one at a single base, so this may be a read error. The conserved phenylalanine or tryptophan normally closing the CDR3 is absent here, so this likely arose from a read error. This chain uses TRBV6-5 with TRBJ1-1, with no clear D. The germline V gene encodes CDR1 MNHEY and CDR2 SVGAGI. V was trimmed by 2 bases and J by 10 bases, leaving 8 bases between them. The CDR3 has 11 residues. The CDR3 DNA follows: TGTGCCAGCAGTTACATGGGTATAGCTTTCTAT. The encoded protein is CASSYMGIAFY.

In this sample, this clonotype turned up many times. The rearrangement joins TRBV10-3 to TRBJ1-1; the D is unclear. The CDR3 contains 14 residues. V was cut by 1 base and J by 3 bases, with 9 bases left in between. Germline-derived CDR1 and CDR2 are ENHRY and SYGVKD. CDR3 in amino acids: CAISELGSHTEAFF. The CDR3 DNA is TGTGCCATCAGTGAGTTGGGCAGCCACACTGAAGCTTTCTTT.

This clonotype was seen many times. The gene calls are TRBV12-3 or TRBV12-4 and TRBJ2-7; D could derive from TRBD1 or TRBD2 (6 bases each). The CDR3 totals 16 residues. Trimming removed 6 bases from V and 4 bases from J, with 22 bases in between. The CDR3 region has the DNA TGTGCCAGCAGCCATTGGCAGGGGAGGCTCCCATACGAGCAGTACTTC. Amino acids: CASSHWQGRLPYEQYF.

There are a few counts of this clonotype. The V and J genes are TRBV12-3 or TRBV12-4 and TRBJ1-5, with D unclear. V lost 6 bases to trimming and J lost 4 bases, with 10 bases between them. The CDR3 loop spans 13 amino acids. The CDR3 reads CASSRLVNQPQHF. The CDR3 DNA sequence: TGTGCCAGCAGCCGGTTGGTTAATCAGCCCCAGCATTTT.

CDR3: CASRPRTGSGYDGYTF. The CDR3 DNA sequence: TGCGCCAGCAGACCTCGGACAGGGTCGGGCTATGATGGCTACACCTTC. The J gene is TRBJ1-2, the V gene TRBV5-1, with 8 bases fitting TRBD1. Trimming removed 5 bases from V and 6 bases from J; junction bases left unmatched: 15. The CDR3 is made up of 16 amino acids. The germline gives CDR1 SGHRS, CDR2 YFSETQ.